What follows is one T cell receptor beta chain and its context. This entry comes from a study of blood T cell repertoires in COVID-19. About the study: Samples came from the United States, Italy and Spain, spanning acute and convalescent COVID-19.

This table comes from immunoSEQ multiplex PCR, and its TCRdb copy is limited to in-frame clones, with some not included. The sample gives 210,000 or so clones, approximately 90% of which show up once; 10% to 15% is in the top ten. CDR3 length: 15 amino acids. CDR1 and CDR2 from the germline V gene are SGHAT and FQNNGV. V dropped 5 bases and J dropped 0 bases, with 13 bases sitting between them. The receptor was derived from a woman between 18 and 29 years old who had recovered from COVID-19. What was sequenced was peripheral blood. V and J are TRBV11-2 and TRBJ1-1, with a tentative D call TRBD1 (5 bases). In DNA form, the CDR3 reads TGTGCCAGCAGCCCCGCGACAGTAATGAACACTGAAGCTTTCTTT. Its protein is CASSPATVMNTEAFF. The variable domain in full, completed from reference TRBV11-2 and TRBJ1-1, reads EAGVAQSPRYKIIEKRQSVAFWCNPISGHATLYWYQQILGQGPKLLIQFQNNGVVDDSQLPKDRFSAERLKGVDSTLKIQPAKLEDSAVYLCASSPATVMNTEAFFGQGTRLTVV.